This passage covers 23 T cell receptor beta chains from one sample sequenced in a study of molecular identifiers for immune sequencing clone quantification. One entry per CDR3 protein results from TCRdb running MiXCR on the PCR reads. The profile shows some 580,000 distinct CDR3 sequences, roughly 23% of them singletons. Material for sequencing was naive CD8+ T cells from blood, with Jurkat cell RNA spiked in. Subset specified: FACS-sorted CD8+CD4-CCR7+CD45RA+ naive T cells. Every receptor here comes from a human donor in good health. Some libraries in this study had Jurkat cell RNA spiked in.

The chain joins TRBV19 to TRBJ2-3; 8 nucleotides line up with TRBD2. CDR1 LNHDA and CDR2 SQIVND come from the germline V gene (reference sequence). The CDR3 runs to 16 residues. V dropped 9 bases and J dropped 2; count of bases not matched to a gene: 13. CDR3 loop: CASSISSGSFTDTQYF. Here the CDR3 DNA reads TGTGCCAGCTCCATTTCGAGCGGGAGTTTCACAGATACGCAGTATTTT.

A few counts support this clonotype. CDR3 bases: TGTGCCAGCAGCTTGGCAGCAGGAAACACCATATATTTT. Its protein is CASSLAAGNTIYF. This chain uses TRBV7-8 with TRBJ1-3; unclear D gene. CDR3 length equals 13 residues. Looked up from germline, CDR1 is SGHVS and CDR2 is FQNEAQ. V was cut by 3 bases and J by 4 bases, with 7 bases left in between.

This clonotype was seen ten or more times. J is TRBJ1-1 and V is TRBV20-1, with TRBD1 identical over 10 bases. Germline CDR1 reads DFQATT; CDR2 reads SNEGSKA (reference sequence). After removal of 4 bases from V and 4 bases from J, the junction contained 9 bases not matched to a gene. This CDR3 has 15 amino acids. CDR3 sequence (DNA): TGCAGTGCTAACAAAAGCGGGACAGGGGCCACTGAAGCTTTCTTT. Its protein is CSANKSGTGATEAFF.

This clonotype has a count of ten or more. This rearrangement joins TRBV15 to TRBJ2-3; D is unclear. Trimming took 0 bases from V and 1 from J, leaving 11 bases between them. This CDR3 has 16 amino acids. Germline values: CDR1 LNHNV, CDR2 YYDKDF (reference sequence). CDR3 protein: CATSRDWNFRTDTQYF. The CDR3 DNA sequence: TGTGCCACCAGCAGAGATTGGAACTTTCGCACAGATACGCAGTATTTT.

The chain joins TRBV30 to TRBJ2-1; 8 nucleotides line up with TRBD2. V lost 0 bases to trimming and J lost 14 bases; unmatched junction nucleotides: 9. Germline CDR1 and CDR2: GTSNPN and SVGIG (reference sequence). This CDR3 comprises 13 residues. The CDR3 nucleotides are TGTGCCTGGAGTGTACTAGCGGAGATGTATGAGTTCTTC. The encoded protein is CAWSVLAEMYEFF.

This clonotype came up many times. The V call is TRBV7-9, the J call TRBJ2-4; D is uncertain. CDR1 is SEHNR and CDR2 is FQNEAQ in the germline V gene (reference sequence). The CDR3 consists of 14 residues. V lost 5 bases and J lost 6, with 14 bases in between. CDR3 DNA: TGTGCCAGCAGCCCGCCAGCTGCACCAAACATTCAGTACTTC. Protein product: CASSPPAAPNIQYF.

The rearrangement links TRBV12-3 or TRBV12-4 to TRBJ2-3, with 8 bases aligning to TRBD1. The CDR3 covers 16 residues. Germline trimming cut 8 bases from V and 2 bases from J; bases unmatched to any gene: 12. As DNA, the CDR3 is TGTGCCAGCGCAGAACTGGACAGGGCCTTCACAGATACGCAGTATTTT. As protein: CASAELDRAFTDTQYF.

On this clonotype: The junction departs from germline at one end; a sequencing error may be responsible. The J gene is TRBJ2-1, the V gene TRBV12-5, with D maybe TRBD2 (5 bases). The CDR3 covers 17 residues. Germline-derived CDR1 and CDR2 are LGHNT and FRNRAP. This CDR3 reads CASGFDGVKHSHNEQFF. CDR3 in DNA: TGTGCTAGTGGTTTCGACGGGGTTAAACACTCCCACAATGAGCAGTTCTTC.

This clonotype was found many times. The chain joins TRBV7-9 to TRBJ1-1, with D uncertain. V lost 0 bases and J 5 bases, leaving 13 bases between the germline ends. The CDR3 covers 15 residues. Germline CDR1 reads SEHNR; CDR2 reads FQNEAQ (reference sequence). CDR3 nucleotide sequence: TGTGCCAGCAGCTTAGCGCTCGGCAGAGAGACTGAAGCTTTCTTT. Translated: CASSLALGRETEAFF. Full variable domain (missing parts from reference TRBV7-9 and TRBJ1-1): DTGVSQNPRHKITKRGQNVTFRCDPISEHNRLYWYRQTLGQGPEFLTYFQNEAQLEKSRLLSDRFSAERPKGSFSTLEIQRTEQGDSAMYLCASSLALGRETEAFFGQGTRLTVV.

This clonotype occurred a few times. J is TRBJ1-2 and V is TRBV13; TRBD1 might be the D (5 bases). Per the germline V gene, CDR1 is PRHDT and CDR2 is FYEKMQ (reference sequence). V lost 0 bases, J lost 2 bases, and 10 bases lay in between. This CDR3 has 15 amino acids. The CDR3 is CASSLGPGINYGYTF. The CDR3 nucleotides are TGTGCCAGCAGCTTAGGACCAGGGATCAACTATGGCTACACCTTC. The full variable domain, its missing parts supplied by reference TRBV13 and TRBJ1-2, is AAGVIQSPRHLIKEKRETATLKCYPIPRHDTVYWYQQGPGQDPQFLISFYEKMQSDKGSIPDRFSAQQFSDYHSELNMSSLELGDSALYFCASSLGPGINYGYTFGSGTRLTVV.

The gene calls are TRBV6-2 or TRBV6-3 and TRBJ2-3, with D tentatively TRBD2 (5 bases). Between the trimmed V and J ends, which lost 2 bases and 0 bases, there was a span of 15 bases. Per germline, CDR1 MNHEY and CDR2 SVGEGT. The CDR3 is 17 residues long. The DNA of the CDR3 is TGTGCCAGCAGTTACATCGCTAGCTTATCTAGCACAGATACGCAGTATTTT. Protein sequence: CASSYIASLSSTDTQYF.

This clonotype was seen a handful of times. V is TRBV12-3 or TRBV12-4 and J is TRBJ1-1, with D perhaps TRBD1 (5 bases). This CDR3 has 15 amino acids. V was cut by 3 bases and J by 6 bases, with 17 bases left in between. CDR3: CASSFGGLGNPEAFF. CDR3 DNA: TGTGCCAGCAGTTTTGGGGGGTTAGGCAATCCTGAAGCTTTCTTT.

This clonotype was observed a handful of times. The chain couples TRBV12-3 or TRBV12-4 to TRBJ1-1; D is perhaps TRBD1 (6 bases). CDR3 length: 15 amino acids. Between the trimmed V and J ends, which lost 3 bases and 3 bases, there was a span of 14 bases. The CDR3 bases are TGTGCCAGCAGTTTTAGCTCGAAGGGGGACACTGAAGCTTTCTTT. This sequence encodes CASSFSSKGDTEAFF.

Concerning this clonotype: Just one base apart from a much larger clone, this may be a read error. The chain links TRBV4-1 to TRBJ1-2; D possibly corresponds to TRBD1 (6 bases). CDR1 is MGHRA, CDR2 YSYEKL, per germline. This CDR3 spans 15 amino acids. The CDR3 DNA follows: TGCGCCAGCAGACAAGACGACAGGAACAACTATGGCTACACCTTC. Its protein is CASRQDDRNNYGYTF.

This clonotype was counted many times. J is TRBJ2-3 and V is TRBV6-2 or TRBV6-3; D unclear. This CDR3 is built from 17 residues. Trimming took 0 bases from V and 4 from J, leaving 17 bases between them. Germline V lookup: CDR1 MNHEY, CDR2 SVGEGT. CDR3 residues: CASSYSNGEDHSDTQYF. Written as DNA, the CDR3 is TGTGCCAGCAGTTACTCGAATGGCGAGGATCATTCAGATACGCAGTATTTT.

V gene TRBV5-6 combines with J gene TRBJ1-1; D possibly corresponds to TRBD1 (5 bases). Germline V gives CDR1 SGHDT, CDR2 YYEEEE. The CDR3 is 16 amino acids. V was pared by 4 bases and J by 4 bases, with 20 bases between. The CDR3 spells CASSPPGAGLFTEAFF. In nucleotides, the CDR3 is TGTGCCAGCAGCCCCCCCGGCGCAGGGCTTTTCACTGAAGCTTTCTTT.

The J gene is TRBJ1-2, the V gene TRBV7-9; the match to TRBD1 covers 8 bases. Germline values: CDR1 SEHNR, CDR2 FQNEAQ (reference sequence). The V gene end was trimmed by 5 bases and the J gene end by 10 bases; junction bases not matched to a gene: 15. The CDR3 loop spans 15 amino acids. The CDR3 region is CASSLTDREIHDYTF. Here the CDR3 DNA reads TGTGCCAGCAGCCTTACGGACAGGGAAATCCATGACTACACCTTC.

This clonotype occurred many times. The V gene is TRBV5-1, the J gene TRBJ1-5; D not resolved. Germline-derived CDR1 and CDR2 are SGHRS and YFSETQ. CDR3 length equals 15 residues. V gave up 1 base and J gave up 0 bases, with 8 bases separating them. Here the CDR3 reads CASSLYGNSNQPQHF. The CDR3 DNA reads TGCGCCAGCAGCTTGTACGGCAATAGCAATCAGCCCCAGCATTTT.

Concerning this clonotype: A read error may be the cause here, since a much bigger clone is one base away. The CDR3 loop is CASSPIAEGSYEQYF. As DNA, the CDR3 is TGTGCCAGCAGCCCGATAGCGGAAGGCTCCTACGAGCAGTACTTC. This chain uses TRBV13 with TRBJ2-7, with a tentative D call TRBD2 (6 bases). The CDR3 extends over 15 amino acids. The germline V gene encodes CDR1 PRHDT and CDR2 FYEKMQ (reference sequence). The V gene lost 5 bases and the J gene lost 0 bases, with 14 bases spanning the gap. The whole variable domain, remainder taken from reference TRBV13 and TRBJ2-7, is AAGVIQSPRHLIKEKRETATLKCYPIPRHDTVYWYQQGPGQDPQFLISFYEKMQSDKGSIPDRFSAQQFSDYHSELNMSSLELGDSALYFCASSPIAEGSYEQYFGPGTRLTVT.

This clonotype was picked up many times. The V and J genes are TRBV5-4 and TRBJ1-2, with TRBD1 identical over 7 bases. Germline CDR1 SGHNT, CDR2 YYREEE (reference sequence). CDR3 size: 15 residues. V lost 4 bases to trimming and J lost 4 bases; unmatched junction nucleotides: 10. As DNA, the CDR3 is TGTGCCAGCAGCGCCAGGGACAGCAGTTTCTATGGCTACACCTTC. It codes for CASSARDSSFYGYTF.

This clonotype was observed many times. The chain combines TRBV7-6 with TRBJ2-2; 8 positions match TRBD2. The CDR3 extends over 16 amino acids. CDR1 SGHVS and CDR2 FNYEAQ come from the germline V gene. J lost 3 bases, V lost 5 bases, and 8 bases had no gene match. CDR3 loop: CASSPSGGPYTGELFF. The DNA of the CDR3 is TGTGCCAGCAGCCCCAGCGGGGGCCCTTACACCGGGGAGCTGTTTTTT.

The V and J genes are TRBV30 and TRBJ1-1; TRBD1 is a possible D gene (5 bases). This CDR3 spans 14 amino acids. CDR1 and CDR2 from the germline V gene are GTSNPN and SVGIG (reference sequence). V was shortened by 3 bases and J by 5 bases, with 16 bases between the two germline ends. CDR3 region: CAWRDWGGGTEAFF. CDR3 bases: TGTGCCTGGAGGGATTGGGGGGGTGGGACTGAAGCTTTCTTT. Combining the CDR3 with reference TRBV30 and TRBJ1-1 gives the whole variable domain SQTIHQWPATLVQPVGSPLSLECTVEGTSNPNLYWYRQAAGRGLQLLFYSVGIGQISSEVPQNLSASRPQDRQFILSSKKLLLSDSGFYLCAWRDWGGGTEAFFGQGTRLTVV.

The chain links TRBV7-4 to TRBJ2-5; D assignment may be TRBD1 or TRBD2 (5 bases each). Germline V CDR1 and CDR2: SGHVT, SQSDAQ. Trimming removed 2 bases at V and 5 bases at J, with 15 bases between. The CDR3 is made up of 15 amino acids. CDR3 coding DNA: TGTGCCAGCAGCTTAATACTGGGTTGGGGGGAGACCCAGTACTTC. Translation: CASSLILGWGETQYF.